This T cell receptor (beta chain) emerged from a study of shared clonotypes between healthy human individuals. Study summary: Plates per donor: three CD4 naive, three CD4 memory, two CD8 naive, one CD8 memory.

Broader study findings: The four-donor shared clonotypes exceeded non-shared clonotypes in generation probability, with non-shared ones scoring lower.

On this clone itself: Its antigen remains unidentified.

Clones were read by immunoSEQ multiplex PCR, and TCRdb kept only the in-frame ones, dropping some. The sample has about 1,800,000 clones, less than 95% seen once. Selected positively for CCR7 and CD45RO-negative, naive CD8 cells excluded terminally differentiated effector memory CD45RA+ cells. This CDR3 spans 14 amino acids. Germline V lookup: CDR1 GTSNPN, CDR2 SVGIG (reference sequence). Trimming removed 0 bases at V and 5 bases at J, with 11 bases between. The material sequenced was naive CD8+ T cells sorted from blood. This TCR derives from a man between 18 and 35 years old in good health. V gene TRBV30 combines with J gene TRBJ2-4; a weak D match, TRBD1 (5 bases). The CDR3 region is CAWSVGAGENIQYF. Here the CDR3 DNA reads TGTGCCTGGAGTGTAGGGGCAGGAGAAAACATTCAGTACTTC.